These 20 T cell receptor beta chains originate from one sample sequenced in a study of control samples from healthy donors and cancer patients. Produced via immunoSEQ multiplex PCR; TCRdb's table is partial and in-frame only. The data contain approximately 160,000 clones, around 94% of them singletons. The sequenced sample was blood. Receptors originate from a woman in her late teens or twenties in good health.

V and J are TRBV3-1 (or the pseudogene TRBV3-2) and TRBJ1-3; unclear D gene. Trimming took off 1 base at V and 2 bases at J, with 9 bases between the two ends. Germline V gene data show CDR1 as LGHDT and CDR2 as YNNKEL (reference sequence). This CDR3 spans 15 amino acids. The CDR3 here is CASSQVSGTGNTIYF. CDR3 nucleotide sequence: TGTGCCAGCAGCCAAGTCTCGGGGACTGGAAACACCATATATTTT.

This clone was seen a single time. The gene calls are TRBV5-1 and TRBJ2-1; 10 bases agree with TRBD1. Germline trimming cut 5 bases from V and 10 bases from J; bases unmatched to any gene: 12. CDR3 length: 15 residues. Germline V CDR1 and CDR2: SGHRS, YFSETQ. The CDR3 DNA is TGCGCCAGCAGGGGAGGGACAGGGGCAATTGGGGAGCAGTTCTTC. It encodes CASRGGTGAIGEQFF.

The gene calls are TRBV5-5 and TRBJ1-4; no reliable D call. The CDR3 has 18 amino acids. Deletions cut 4 bases from V and 7 bases from J, with 26 bases between. Germline CDR1 SGHKS, CDR2 YYEKEE (reference sequence). The CDR3 loop is CASSLDLISRNLGEKLFF. The CDR3 region has the DNA TGTGCCAGCAGCCTGGATTTAATCTCACGTAATCTCGGTGAAAAACTGTTTTTT.

The chain combines TRBV2 with TRBJ1-5, with D perhaps TRBD1 (5 bases). The CDR3 extends over 13 amino acids. Germline V gene lookup returns CDR1 SNHLY and CDR2 FYNNEI. V was shortened by 2 bases and J by 6 bases, with 8 bases between the two germline ends. CDR3 in DNA: TGTGCCAGCAGTGAATTCAGGGTTCAGCCCCAGCATTTT. Residues: CASSEFRVQPQHF. Full variable domain (outside the CDR3, taken from reference TRBV2 and TRBJ1-5): EPEVTQTPSHQVTQMGQEVILRCVPISNHLYFYWYRQILGQKVEFLVSFYNNEISEKSEIFDDQFSVERPDGSNFTLKIRSTKLEDSAMYFCASSEFRVQPQHFGDGTRLSIL.

The chain joins TRBV11-3 to TRBJ1-1; perhaps TRBD1 as D (5 bases). Germline values: CDR1 SGHNT, CDR2 YENEEA. CDR3 size: 13 residues. The germline V and J ends were trimmed by 2 bases and 3 bases, with 7 bases remaining between them. The CDR3 nucleotides are TGTGCCAGCAGCTTATGGGGGTACACTGAAGCTTTCTTT. It translates to CASSLWGYTEAFF.

V usage is TRBV9 and J usage is TRBJ2-5; 9 bases match TRBD2. The ends lost 4 bases at V and 2 bases at J; junction bases unmatched: 3. The CDR3 is 14 residues long. Germline V CDR1 and CDR2: SGDLS, YYNGEE. The CDR3 loop is CASSRLAGQETQYF. In DNA, the CDR3 is TGTGCCAGCAGCCGTCTAGCGGGGCAAGAGACCCAGTACTTC.

The CDR3 DNA follows: TGTGCCAGCAGTTTGTATTGGGGGTGGGGCTGGTCGAGCACCGGGGAGCTGTTTTTT. Protein: CASSLYWGWGWSSTGELFF. This chain connects TRBV27 to TRBJ2-2; tentatively, D is TRBD1 or TRBD2 (5 bases each). The V and J ends lost 3 bases and 4 bases respectively, with 24 bases between them. The CDR3 totals 19 residues. CDR1 MNHEY and CDR2 SMNVEV come from the germline V gene (reference sequence).

The chain employs TRBV7-9 and TRBJ2-7, with D possibly called TRBD1 or TRBD2 (5 bases each). This CDR3 is built from 13 residues. Germline assignment: CDR1 SEHNR and CDR2 FQNEAQ (reference sequence). The ends were cut back, 4 bases at V and 2 bases at J, with 9 bases in the middle. As DNA, the CDR3 is TGTGCCAGCAGCTGGGACGCACCCTACGAGCAGTACTTC. It specifies CASSWDAPYEQYF. Filled out from reference TRBV7-9 and TRBJ2-7, the complete variable domain reads DTGVSQNPRHKITKRGQNVTFRCDPISEHNRLYWYRQTLGQGPEFLTYFQNEAQLEKSRLLSDRFSAERPKGSFSTLEIQRTEQGDSAMYLCASSWDAPYEQYFGPGTRLTVT.

The V and J genes are TRBV4-3 and TRBJ1-5, with unresolved D. The CDR3 spans 13 residues. Trimming pared 3 bases from V and 7 bases from J, leaving 10 bases between. CDR1 and CDR2 from the germline V gene are LGHNA and YSLEER. CDR3 loop: CASSHAAGQPQHF. Written as DNA, the CDR3 is TGCGCCAGCAGCCATGCAGCCGGGCAGCCCCAGCATTTT.

The gene calls are TRBV12-5 and TRBJ2-7; D uncertain. This CDR3 is 13 amino acids long. Trimming removed 3 bases from V and 3 bases from J, with 9 bases in between. Germline V gene sequence: CDR1 LGHNT, CDR2 FRNRAP. The CDR3 is CASGFRSSYEQYF. The CDR3 DNA reads TGTGCTAGTGGTTTCCGATCCAGCTACGAGCAGTACTTC.

The genes are TRBV7-9 and TRBJ1-1, with D unclear. The CDR3 covers 14 residues. Trimming left V 1 base short and J 1 base short, with 7 bases between. Per the germline V gene, CDR1 is SEHNR and CDR2 is FQNEAQ (reference sequence). For the CDR3, the DNA is TGTGCCAGCAGCTTAGGAGCAGGGAACACTGAAGCTTTCTTT. Its translation is CASSLGAGNTEAFF.

This chain uses TRBV25-1 with TRBJ2-5, with 7 bases aligning to TRBD2. CDR1 MGHDK and CDR2 SYGVNS come from the germline V gene. The CDR3 has 16 amino acids. After removal of 1 base from V and 4 bases from J, the junction contained 9 bases not matched to a gene. Written as DNA, the CDR3 is TGTGCCAGCAGTGAATGGGGAGGGAGCTTCCCAGAGACCCAGTACTTC. This gives the protein CASSEWGGSFPETQYF.

This chain joins TRBV24-1 and TRBJ2-5; D remains unclear. The germline CDR1 and CDR2 sequences are KGHDR and SFDVKD. The CDR3 is 17 residues long. Trimming left V 7 bases short and J 0 bases short, with 20 bases between. CDR3 in amino acids: CATSPTLGSPHQETQYF. The CDR3 nucleotides read TGTGCCACCAGCCCAACTTTGGGGTCCCCACACCAAGAGACCCAGTACTTC.

The table lists this clone with a few counts. The chain is built from TRBV4-1 and TRBJ1-4, with D possibly being TRBD1 (5 bases). The V gene lost 1 base and the J gene lost 3 bases, with 9 bases spanning the gap. The CDR3 has 15 amino acids. Germline assignment: CDR1 MGHRA and CDR2 YSYEKL. The CDR3 DNA reads as TGCGCCAGCAGCCAAGGGGGCAGCTCTAATGAAAAACTGTTTTTT. This translates into CASSQGGSSNEKLFF.

The CDR3 nucleotides read TGTGCCAGCAGTGAACCCCAGGGCGGTGGTGGCTACACCTTC. It encodes CASSEPQGGGGYTF. The chain combines TRBV6-1 with TRBJ1-2; the D gene is possibly TRBD1 (5 bases). Germline V lookup: CDR1 MNHNS, CDR2 SASEGT. The CDR3 has 14 amino acids. V lost 2 bases, J lost 7 bases, and 14 bases lay in between.

The chain has TRBV5-1 and TRBJ1-6; a possible D gene is TRBD1 (5 bases). Per the germline V gene, CDR1 is SGHRS and CDR2 is YFSETQ. Between the trimmed V and J ends, which lost 3 bases and 7 bases, there was a span of 17 bases. CDR3 size: 16 residues. As DNA, the CDR3 is TGCGCCAGCAGCTCTACCCGGGGGGAATGGAATTCACCCCTCCACTTT. Encoded protein: CASSSTRGEWNSPLHF.

The chain carries TRBV2 and TRBJ1-5; the match to TRBD1 covers 8 bases. V dropped 4 bases and J dropped 7; count of bases not matched to a gene: 9. This CDR3 has 15 amino acids. The germline gives CDR1 SNHLY, CDR2 FYNNEI. The CDR3 spells CASSGFDRGGQPQHF. The CDR3 DNA sequence: TGTGCCAGCAGTGGATTCGACAGGGGTGGACAGCCCCAGCATTTT. The whole variable domain, filled in from reference TRBV2 and TRBJ1-5, reads EPEVTQTPSHQVTQMGQEVILRCVPISNHLYFYWYRQILGQKVEFLVSFYNNEISEKSEIFDDQFSVERPDGSNFTLKIRSTKLEDSAMYFCASSGFDRGGQPQHFGDGTRLSIL.

This clone was recorded once. This sequence joins TRBV28 and TRBJ2-7, with no clear D. This CDR3 comprises 13 residues. The germline V and J ends were trimmed by 2 bases and 1 base, with 6 bases remaining between them. Germline V gene data show CDR1 as MDHEN and CDR2 as SYDVKM. The CDR3 here is CASSLADSYEQYF. CDR3 DNA: TGTGCCAGCAGTTTAGCGGATTCCTACGAGCAGTACTTC. Full variable domain (rest looked up from reference TRBV28 and TRBJ2-7): DVKVTQSSRYLVKRTGEKVFLECVQDMDHENMFWYRQDPGLGLRLIYFSYDVKMKEKGDIPEGYSVSREKKERFSLILESASTNQTSMYLCASSLADSYEQYFGPGTRLTVT.

V is TRBV14 and J is TRBJ1-2, with 7 bases lining up with TRBD1. V shed 3 bases, J shed 8 bases, and the junction held 27 bases outside the gene matches. The germline V gene has CDR1 SGHDN and CDR2 FVKESK. The CDR3 has 20 residues. The CDR3 DNA sequence: TGTGCCAGCAGCCATACGCTAGACAGGGCGGATCACGCGGGGGATGGAGGCTACACCTTC. This sequence encodes CASSHTLDRADHAGDGGYTF.

This chain connects TRBV3-1 (or the pseudogene TRBV3-2) to TRBJ1-2, with no clear D. This CDR3 contains 11 residues. Trimming removed 5 bases at V and 5 bases at J, with 6 bases between. The V gene's germline CDR1 is LGHDT and CDR2 YNNKEL (reference sequence). The CDR3 DNA follows: TGTGCCAGCAGCTTAGGGTATGGCTACACCTTC. Protein product: CASSLGYGYTF.